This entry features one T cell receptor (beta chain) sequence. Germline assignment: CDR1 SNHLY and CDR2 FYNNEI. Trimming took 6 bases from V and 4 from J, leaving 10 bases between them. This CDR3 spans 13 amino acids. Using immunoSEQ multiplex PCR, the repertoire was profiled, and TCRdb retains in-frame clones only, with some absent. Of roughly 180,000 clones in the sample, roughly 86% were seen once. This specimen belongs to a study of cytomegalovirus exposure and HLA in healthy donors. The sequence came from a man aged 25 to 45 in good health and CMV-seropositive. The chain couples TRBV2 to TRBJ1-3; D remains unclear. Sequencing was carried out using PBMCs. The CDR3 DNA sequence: TGTGCCAGCAGGGGCTCGTACGGAAACACCATATATTTT. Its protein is CASRGSYGNTIYF.